These 22 T cell receptor beta chains share one sample of origin, sequenced in a study of neurological immune-mediated disorders. TCRdb passed the 5' RACE reads through MiXCR, listing each CDR3 protein once. The sample has some 56,000 distinct CDR3 sequences; 3.8% are singletons. Sequenced sample: PBMCs. The receptors stem from a man in his fifties or sixties with multiple sclerosis.

This clonotype was detected many times. J is TRBJ2-1 and V is TRBV5-1; D ambiguous. The germline gives CDR1 SGHRS, CDR2 YFSETQ. V dropped 4 bases and J dropped 5 bases, with 10 bases sitting between them. The CDR3 has 13 residues. This chain's CDR3 is CASSPSTNNEQFF. DNA for the CDR3: TGCGCCAGCAGCCCCAGCACAAACAATGAGCAGTTCTTC.

This clonotype was counted at least ten times. CDR3 DNA sequence: TGCAGTGCTAGGCCGTCTTCGAGGGGATTACAAGAGACCCAGTACTTC. Encoded protein: CSARPSSRGLQETQYF. The J gene is TRBJ2-5, the V gene TRBV20-1; D assignment may be TRBD1 or TRBD2 (5 bases each). CDR3 length: 16 residues. Trimming shortened V by 3 bases and J by 2 bases, and 19 bases separated the two germline ends. Per the germline V gene, CDR1 is DFQATT and CDR2 is SNEGSKA (reference sequence).

This clonotype was counted many times. The chain employs TRBV5-5 and TRBJ2-5; 11 bases line up with TRBD2. Germline loops: CDR1 SGHKS, CDR2 YYEKEE (reference sequence). The length of the CDR3 is 15 residues. With V trimmed by 0 bases and J by 4 bases, 2 bases remained unmatched. Here the CDR3 reads CASSLEGLAAETQYF. The CDR3, as DNA: TGTGCCAGCAGCTTGGAGGGACTAGCGGCAGAGACCCAGTACTTC.

Many counts were recorded for this clonotype. The V gene is TRBV9, the J gene TRBJ1-5, with 8 bases identical to TRBD1. V gave up 2 bases and J gave up 3 bases; unmatched junction bases: 4. This CDR3 comprises 15 residues. Germline V gene sequence: CDR1 SGDLS, CDR2 YYNGEE. This CDR3 reads CASSVGQDPNQPQHF. CDR3 in DNA: TGTGCCAGCAGCGTGGGACAGGATCCCAATCAGCCCCAGCATTTT.

This clonotype was detected ten times or more. The rearrangement uses TRBV29-1 and TRBJ2-2; TRBD2 is a possible D gene (5 bases). V lost 4 bases and J 2 bases, leaving 11 bases between the germline ends. The CDR3 sequence is 14 residues long. Germline V gives CDR1 SQVTM, CDR2 ANQGSEA. In DNA, the CDR3 is TGCAGCGTTGGAGAGGGATCAAACACCGGGGAGCTGTTTTTT. Translated, it gives CSVGEGSNTGELFF.

This clonotype was counted at least ten times. This chain links TRBV5-5 with TRBJ2-1; D possibly matches TRBD1 or TRBD2 (6 bases each). Germline V CDR1 and CDR2: SGHKS, YYEKEE (reference sequence). The V gene lost 1 base and the J gene lost 6 bases, with 20 bases spanning the gap. CDR3 length: 17 residues. Here the CDR3 reads CASSLFSKGGSSNEQFF. The CDR3 DNA sequence: TGTGCCAGCAGCTTGTTCAGCAAAGGGGGGTCAAGCAATGAGCAGTTCTTC. Combining the CDR3 with reference TRBV5-5 and TRBJ2-1 gives the whole variable domain DAGVTQSPTHLIKTRGQQVTLRCSPISGHKSVSWYQQVLGQGPQFIFQYYEKEERGRGNFPDRFSARQFPNYSSELNVNALLLGDSALYLCASSLFSKGGSSNEQFFGPGTRLTVL.

The chain is built from TRBV9 and TRBJ1-1, with D possibly being TRBD1 (5 bases). V lost 0 bases, J lost 5 bases, and 8 bases lay in between. This CDR3 is 13 amino acids long. Per the germline V gene, CDR1 is SGDLS and CDR2 is YYNGEE. CDR3 DNA sequence: TGTGCCAGCAGCGTAGGAGGGGCGACTGAAGCTTTCTTT. Its protein is CASSVGGATEAFF.

The sample holds many counts of this clonotype. The rearrangement links TRBV6-6 to TRBJ2-7; 7 bases are shared with TRBD1. The germline V gene encodes CDR1 MNHNY and CDR2 SVGAGI (reference sequence). V was pared by 4 bases and J by 2 bases, with 11 bases of the junction left unmatched. There are 16 residues in the CDR3. In DNA form, the CDR3 reads TGTGCCAGCAGTTTTCGGGACAGCTCGATCCCCTACGAGCAGTACTTC. It is translated as CASSFRDSSIPYEQYF.

This clonotype was seen ten or more times. The chain recombines TRBV20-1 with TRBJ2-1; 8 nucleotides align to TRBD2. CDR3 size: 13 residues. Germline lookup yields CDR1 DFQATT and CDR2 SNEGSKA (reference sequence). V lost 5 bases, J lost 4 bases, and 4 bases stayed unmatched. CDR3: CSAFQRGYNEQFF. The CDR3 nucleotides read TGCAGTGCTTTTCAGCGGGGGTACAATGAGCAGTTCTTC.

This clonotype has a handful of counts. The CDR3 region has the DNA TGTGCCAGCAGCTCCAGGGAGATGGAAAATGAGCAGTTCTTC. Its protein product is CASSSREMENEQFF. J is TRBJ2-1 and V is TRBV28; either TRBD1 or TRBD2 may supply D (5 bases each). CDR1 and CDR2 from the germline V gene are MDHEN and SYDVKM. The CDR3 runs to 14 residues. V was clipped by 6 bases and J by 7 bases, with 16 bases between them.

This clonotype came up many times. The junction and the germline gene differ at one end; a read error may be behind it. The CDR3 here is CSARGGGAGMGF. The CDR3 DNA is TGCAGTGCTAGAGGAGGCGGGGCGGGGATGGGCTTC. V usage is TRBV20-1 and J usage is TRBJ1-2, with a tentative D call TRBD1 (5 bases). CDR1 is DFQATT, CDR2 SNEGSKA, per germline (reference sequence). CDR3 size: 12 residues.

This clonotype showed up many times. The chain couples TRBV5-1 to TRBJ1-1, with D maybe TRBD1 (5 bases). This CDR3 region has 14 residues. V dropped 2 bases and J dropped 1 base, with 9 bases sitting between them. From germline, CDR1 is SGHRS and CDR2 YFSETQ. This chain's CDR3 is CASSFRAENTEAFF. The CDR3 DNA sequence: TGCGCCAGCAGCTTCAGGGCCGAGAACACTGAAGCTTTCTTT.

This clonotype was seen repeatedly, ten times or more. The gene calls are TRBV10-1 and TRBJ2-3, with D maybe TRBD2 (5 bases). Germline CDR1 WNHNN, CDR2 SYGVQD (reference sequence). This CDR3 comprises 14 residues. Trimming removed 2 bases from V and 6 bases from J, with 12 bases in between. This CDR3 is CASSEAGVADTQYF. The CDR3, as DNA: TGCGCCAGCAGTGAGGCCGGGGTTGCGGATACGCAGTATTTT.

This clonotype was counted many times. The chain has TRBV20-1 and TRBJ2-1; TRBD2 is a possible D gene (7 bases). Per germline, CDR1 DFQATT and CDR2 SNEGSKA (reference sequence). This CDR3 is built from 15 residues. V gave up 0 bases and J gave up 4 bases, with 13 bases separating them. CDR3 DNA sequence: TGCAGTGCTAGAGATTGGGGGGGCCCTTACAATGAGCAGTTCTTC. This encodes CSARDWGGPYNEQFF.

This clonotype was seen ten or more times. The chain combines TRBV20-1 with TRBJ2-3; D is unresolved. The CDR3 extends over 13 amino acids. CDR1 DFQATT and CDR2 SNEGSKA come from the germline V gene (reference sequence). The V end was cut by 5 bases, the J end by 0 bases, with 9 bases between. DNA for the CDR3: TGCAGTGCTTTGACAACTAGCACAGATACGCAGTATTTT. Its protein is CSALTTSTDTQYF.

This clonotype was found many times. The chain couples TRBV20-1 to TRBJ2-7; 8 bases map to TRBD1. This CDR3 region has 14 residues. Trimming took 6 bases from V and 4 from J; bases not matched to a gene: 11. Germline V gene lookup returns CDR1 DFQATT and CDR2 SNEGSKA (reference sequence). CDR3 region: CSAPSDRGNYEQYF. For the CDR3, the DNA is TGCAGTGCCCCCTCCGACAGGGGAAATTACGAGCAGTACTTC.

This clonotype was picked up many times. The chain has TRBV7-9 and TRBJ2-2; D is perhaps TRBD1 (5 bases). Germline V gene lookup returns CDR1 SEHNR and CDR2 FQNEAQ (reference sequence). Trimming removed 6 bases at V and 3 bases at J, with 14 bases between. The CDR3 has 15 amino acids. CDR3 protein: CASRPRRADTGELFF. In nucleotides, the CDR3 is TGTGCCAGCAGGCCACGCAGGGCGGACACCGGGGAGCTGTTTTTT.

This clonotype was detected ten times or more. The chain combines TRBV3-1 with TRBJ1-3; no clear D gene. CDR1 and CDR2 from the germline V gene are LGHDT and YNNKEL (reference sequence). The CDR3 consists of 13 residues. The ends were cut back, 4 bases at V and 5 bases at J, with 9 bases in the middle. The chain's CDR3 is CASSPATRNTIYF. The CDR3 DNA reads TGTGCCAGCAGCCCCGCGACTCGAAACACCATATATTTT.

The table lists this clonotype with many counts. The genes are TRBV5-1 and TRBJ2-3; D gene uncertain. This CDR3 has 15 residues. Trimming removed 2 bases from V and 0 bases from J, with 10 bases in between. Germline loops: CDR1 SGHRS, CDR2 YFSETQ. CDR3 sequence: CASSFPSSSTDTQYF. Here the CDR3 DNA reads TGCGCCAGCAGCTTCCCGTCATCGAGCACAGATACGCAGTATTTT.

The gene calls are TRBV2 and TRBJ2-7, with D tentatively TRBD1 (6 bases). The CDR3 consists of 18 residues. Germline lookup yields CDR1 SNHLY and CDR2 FYNNEI. V shed 6 bases and J shed 0 bases, with 24 bases lying between them. The chain's CDR3 is CASRANRIYREDSYEQYF. In DNA form, the CDR3 reads TGTGCCAGCAGGGCCAACCGAATCTACAGGGAAGACTCCTACGAGCAGTACTTC.

Concerning this clonotype itself: Compared with germline, one end of the junction differs, possibly owing to a read error. This rearrangement joins TRBV25-1 to TRBJ2-2, with a weak D call TRBD2 (6 bases). The germline gives CDR1 MGHDK, CDR2 SYGVNS. The CDR3 length is 14 residues. The CDR3 protein is CASSITGVAGELFF. CDR3 nucleotide sequence: TGTGCTAGCAGCATAACGGGGGTTGCCGGGGAGCTGTTTTTT. Looking up the rest from reference TRBV25-1 and TRBJ2-2 gives the full variable domain: EADIYQTPRYLVIGTGKKITLECSQTMGHDKMYWYQQDPGMELHLIHYSYGVNSTEKGDLSSESTVSRIRTEHFPLTLESARPSHTSQYLCASSITGVAGELFFGEGSRLTVL.

This clonotype was seen at least ten times. This sequence joins TRBV7-2 and TRBJ2-7, with 7 bases identical to TRBD1. V lost 5 bases to trimming and J lost 6 bases; unmatched junction nucleotides: 7. Germline values: CDR1 SGHTA, CDR2 FQGNSA. The CDR3 totals 13 residues. CDR3 residues: CASSIRDSSEQYF. The DNA of the CDR3 is TGTGCCAGCAGCATCCGGGACAGCAGCGAGCAGTACTTC.